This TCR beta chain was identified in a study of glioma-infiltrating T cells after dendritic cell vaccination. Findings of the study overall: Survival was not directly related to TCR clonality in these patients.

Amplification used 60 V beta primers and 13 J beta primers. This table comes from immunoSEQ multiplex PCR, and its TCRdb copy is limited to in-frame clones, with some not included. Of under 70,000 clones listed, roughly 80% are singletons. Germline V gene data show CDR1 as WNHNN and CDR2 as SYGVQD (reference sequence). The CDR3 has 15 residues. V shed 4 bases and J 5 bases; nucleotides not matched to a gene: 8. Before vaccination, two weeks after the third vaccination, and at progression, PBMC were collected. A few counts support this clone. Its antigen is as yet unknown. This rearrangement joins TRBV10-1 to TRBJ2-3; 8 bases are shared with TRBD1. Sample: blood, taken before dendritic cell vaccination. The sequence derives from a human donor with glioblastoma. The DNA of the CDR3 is TGCGCCAGCAGTGCCCGGACAGGGTCCCAAGATACGCAGTATTTT. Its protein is CASSARTGSQDTQYF.